This T cell receptor beta chain was identified in a study of Graves' ophthalmopathy and Graves' hyperthyroidism. Ophthalmopathy was moderately-to-severely active, CAS at least 3, NOSPECS at least 4, lasting under 3 months. It was on clinical symptoms, serum thyroxine, TRAb, thyroid ultrasound and orbital computed tomography that diagnosis relied. Fresh peripheral blood, around 10 ml, was the PBMC source. Study-level findings and limits: Clonotypes were expanded in thyroid at above 0.001 frequency, and most also appeared in blood.

This clonotype was found many times. Its target is not known. Germline assignment: CDR1 MDHEN and CDR2 SYDVKM. V lost 5 bases to trimming and J lost 4 bases; unmatched junction nucleotides: 6. CDR3 length equals 14 residues. The study amplified TCR beta CDR3 regions using RNA transcripts. HTBI primers primed a first-round RT-PCR, and a second-round multiplex PCR followed. In TCRdb, the multiplex PCR reads were re-called with MiXCR into one record per CDR3 protein. The top ten hold over 9% of the sample, which has 300,000 to 400,000 distinct CDR3 sequences, roughly a sixth seen once. This rearrangement joins TRBV28 to TRBJ1-1, with 8 bases that match TRBD1. Sequencing input: peripheral blood. This sequence was found in an adult man with Graves' ophthalmopathy. The CDR3 region has the DNA TGTGCCAGCAGTGCCGGGACAGGAGGCACTGAAGCTTTCTTT. Amino acid sequence: CASSAGTGGTEAFF.